This TCR beta chain was captured in a study of T cells in Graves' hyperthyroidism and ophthalmopathy. Deletions cut 7 bases from V and 0 bases from J, with 13 bases between. CDR1 MNHNS and CDR2 SASEGT come from the germline V gene. This CDR3 has 15 residues. TCR beta CDR3 regions were amplified from RNA. When the TCR CDR3 underwent first-round RT-PCR, the HTBI primer set was used. MiXCR, applied by TCRdb to the multiplex PCR reads, yields one record per CDR3 protein. Of about 160,000 distinct CDR3 sequences listed, about 9.4% are singletons. The sequence came from a woman aged 18 to 35 with Graves' hyperthyroidism that later progressed to Graves' ophthalmopathy. Sequences were obtained from blood. The V gene is TRBV6-1, the J gene TRBJ1-5, with D maybe TRBD1 (6 bases). This CDR3 is CASNQGSLSNQPQHF. The DNA of the CDR3 is TGTGCCAGCAATCAGGGGTCTCTTAGCAATCAGCCCCAGCATTTT.